Listed here is a single TCR beta chain. Its antigen is unidentified. A much more abundant neighbour one base away suggests this may be a read error. Trimming took 0 bases from V and 3 from J; bases not matched to a gene: 9. Germline CDR1 reads LGHNA; CDR2 reads YNFKEQ. The CDR3 runs 17 residues. The library tagged individual cDNA molecules with unique molecular identifiers. In TCRdb, the RACE reads were re-called with MiXCR into one record per CDR3 protein. The table lists 84,000 or so distinct CDR3 sequences, around 8.8% of them singletons, with 2.6% in the top ten. Specified time point: pre-sensitization, week 0. The treatment was: therapeutic diphenylcyclopropenone sensitization with weekly scalp DPC. The source of the sample is a study of human T cells and chemical hapten exposure. Study-wide results and caveats: There was a positive correlation between PT1 expanded TCR counts and patch test score.

The sequencing here drew on whole blood, taken in connection with sensitization to the hapten diphenylcyclopropenone (DPC). The chain is built from TRBV4-2 and TRBJ2-3; TRBD2 matches at 7 bases. The clonotype was recovered from a man aged 35 to 55 with alopecia areata. Some clones in this sample may be carry-over from other donors' samples. This chain's CDR3 is CASSQDPAGRTTDTQYF. The CDR3 bases are TGTGCCAGCAGCCAAGATCCAGCGGGGAGGACAACAGATACGCAGTATTTT.